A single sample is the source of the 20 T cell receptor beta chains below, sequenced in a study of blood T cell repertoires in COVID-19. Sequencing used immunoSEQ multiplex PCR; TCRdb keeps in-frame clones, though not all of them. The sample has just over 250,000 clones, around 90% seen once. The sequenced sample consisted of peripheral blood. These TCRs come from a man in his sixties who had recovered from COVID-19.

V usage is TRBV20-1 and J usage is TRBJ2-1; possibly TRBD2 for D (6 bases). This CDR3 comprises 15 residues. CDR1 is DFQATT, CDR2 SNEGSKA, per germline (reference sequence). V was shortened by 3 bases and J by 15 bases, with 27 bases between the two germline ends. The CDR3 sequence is CSASNGGAVLNFGFF. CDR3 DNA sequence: TGCAGTGCTAGTAATGGCGGGGCTGTATTAAATTTCGGGTTCTTC.

The CDR3: CASSVVPGREQYF. In DNA, the CDR3 is TGTGCCAGCAGCGTAGTCCCAGGGAGGGAGCAGTACTTC. The chain uses TRBV9 and TRBJ2-7; TRBD2 is a possible D gene (6 bases). Germline CDR1 reads SGDLS; CDR2 reads YYNGEE. The germline V and J ends were trimmed by 0 bases and 7 bases, with 11 bases remaining between them. The CDR3 covers 13 residues.

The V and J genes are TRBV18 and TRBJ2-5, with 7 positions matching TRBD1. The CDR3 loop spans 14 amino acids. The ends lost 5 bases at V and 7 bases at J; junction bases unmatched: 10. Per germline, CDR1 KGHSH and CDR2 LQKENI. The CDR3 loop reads CASSSRQGGGTQYF. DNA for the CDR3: TGTGCCAGCTCATCGAGACAGGGCGGTGGGACCCAGTACTTC.

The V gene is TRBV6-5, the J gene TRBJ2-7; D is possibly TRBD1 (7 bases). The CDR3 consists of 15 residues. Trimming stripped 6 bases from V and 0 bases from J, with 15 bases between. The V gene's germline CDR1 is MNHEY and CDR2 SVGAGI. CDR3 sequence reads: CASSRGESASYEQYF. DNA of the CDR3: TGTGCCAGCAGCAGGGGGGAGTCAGCCTCCTACGAGCAGTACTTC.

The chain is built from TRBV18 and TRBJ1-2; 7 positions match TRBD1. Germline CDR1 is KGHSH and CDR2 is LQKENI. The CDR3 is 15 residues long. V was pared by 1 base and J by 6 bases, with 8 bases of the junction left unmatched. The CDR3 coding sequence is TGTGCCAGCTCACCACAGGGGGCCGTTTATGATGGCTACACCTTC. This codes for CASSPQGAVYDGYTF.

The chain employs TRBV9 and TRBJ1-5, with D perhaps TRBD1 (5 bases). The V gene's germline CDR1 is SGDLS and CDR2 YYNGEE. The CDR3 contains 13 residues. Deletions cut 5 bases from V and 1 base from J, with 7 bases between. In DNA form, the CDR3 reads TGTGCCAGCAGTCAGGGAAGCAATCAGCCCCAGCATTTT. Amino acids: CASSQGSNQPQHF. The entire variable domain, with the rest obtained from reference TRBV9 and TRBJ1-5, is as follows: DSGVTQTPKHLITATGQRVTLRCSPRSGDLSVYWYQQSLDQGLQFLIQYYNGEERAKGNILERFSAQQFPDLHSELNLSSLELGDSALYFCASSQGSNQPQHFGDGTRLSIL.

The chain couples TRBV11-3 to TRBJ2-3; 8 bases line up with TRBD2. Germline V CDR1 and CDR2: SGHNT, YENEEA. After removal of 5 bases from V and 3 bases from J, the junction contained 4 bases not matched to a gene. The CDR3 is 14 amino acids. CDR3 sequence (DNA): TGTGCCAGCAGCCTTTCTAGCGGGACAGATACGCAGTATTTT. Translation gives CASSLSSGTDTQYF.

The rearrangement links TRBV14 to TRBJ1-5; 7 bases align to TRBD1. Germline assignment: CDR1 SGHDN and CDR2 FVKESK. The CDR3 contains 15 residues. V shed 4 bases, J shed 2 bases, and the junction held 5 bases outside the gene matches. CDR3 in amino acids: CASSPQGVGNQPQHF. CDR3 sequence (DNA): TGTGCCAGCAGCCCGCAGGGGGTGGGCAATCAGCCCCAGCATTTT.

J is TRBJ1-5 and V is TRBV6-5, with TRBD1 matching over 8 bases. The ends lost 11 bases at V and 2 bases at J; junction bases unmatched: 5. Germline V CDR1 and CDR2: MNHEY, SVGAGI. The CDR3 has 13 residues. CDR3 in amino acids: CAGDRGGNQPQHF. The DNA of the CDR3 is TGTGCCGGTGACAGGGGAGGCAATCAGCCCCAGCATTTT.

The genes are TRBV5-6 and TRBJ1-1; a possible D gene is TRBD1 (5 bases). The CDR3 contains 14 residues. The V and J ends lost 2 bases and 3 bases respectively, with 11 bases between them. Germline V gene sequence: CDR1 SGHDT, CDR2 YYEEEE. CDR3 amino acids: CASSFVRGDTEAFF. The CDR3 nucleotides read TGTGCCAGCAGCTTCGTTCGGGGGGACACTGAAGCTTTCTTT. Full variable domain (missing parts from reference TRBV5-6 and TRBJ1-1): DAGVTQSPTHLIKTRGQQVTLRCSPKSGHDTVSWYQQALGQGPQFIFQYYEEEERQRGNFPDRFSGHQFPNYSSELNVNALLLGDSALYLCASSFVRGDTEAFFGQGTRLTVV.

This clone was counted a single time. The CDR3 nucleotides are TGTGCCAGTAGCCACAGGGAGGGGGTGAGCGGAAACACCATATATTTT. It codes for CASSHREGVSGNTIYF. This chain uses TRBV19 with TRBJ1-3; a weak D match, TRBD1 (6 bases). Germline V CDR1 and CDR2: LNHDA, SQIVND (reference sequence). This CDR3 is 16 amino acids long. V lost 6 bases and J lost 4, with 19 bases in between.

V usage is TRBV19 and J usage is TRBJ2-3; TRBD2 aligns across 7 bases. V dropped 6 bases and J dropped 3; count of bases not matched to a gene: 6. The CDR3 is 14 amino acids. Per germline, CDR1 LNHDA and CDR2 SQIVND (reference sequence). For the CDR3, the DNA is TGTGCCAGTAGCTTACTAGCGTTTACAGATACGCAGTATTTT. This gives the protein CASSLLAFTDTQYF.

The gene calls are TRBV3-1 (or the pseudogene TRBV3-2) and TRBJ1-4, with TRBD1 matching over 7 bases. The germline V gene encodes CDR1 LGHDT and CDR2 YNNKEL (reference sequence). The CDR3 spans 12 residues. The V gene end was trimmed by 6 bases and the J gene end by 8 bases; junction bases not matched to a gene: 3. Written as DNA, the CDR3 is TGTGCCAGCAGGACAGGGAGCGAAAAACTGTTTTTT. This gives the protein CASRTGSEKLFF.

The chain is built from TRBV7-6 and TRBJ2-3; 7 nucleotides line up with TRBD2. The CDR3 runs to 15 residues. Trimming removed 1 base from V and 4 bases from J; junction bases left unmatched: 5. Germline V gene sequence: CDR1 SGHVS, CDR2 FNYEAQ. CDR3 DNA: TGTGCCAGCAGCTTAGACGGGGGGTGGGCAGATACGCAGTATTTT. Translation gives CASSLDGGWADTQYF.

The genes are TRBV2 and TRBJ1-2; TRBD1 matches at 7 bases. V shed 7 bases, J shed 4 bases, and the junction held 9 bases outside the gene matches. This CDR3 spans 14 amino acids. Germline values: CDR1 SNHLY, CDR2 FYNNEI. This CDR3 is CASTGGPGGYGYTF. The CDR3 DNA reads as TGTGCCAGCACCGGAGGTCCAGGGGGCTATGGCTACACCTTC. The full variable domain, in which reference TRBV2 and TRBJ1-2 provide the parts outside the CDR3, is EPEVTQTPSHQVTQMGQEVILRCVPISNHLYFYWYRQILGQKVEFLVSFYNNEISEKSEIFDDQFSVERPDGSNFTLKIRSTKLEDSAMYFCASTGGPGGYGYTFGSGTRLTVV.

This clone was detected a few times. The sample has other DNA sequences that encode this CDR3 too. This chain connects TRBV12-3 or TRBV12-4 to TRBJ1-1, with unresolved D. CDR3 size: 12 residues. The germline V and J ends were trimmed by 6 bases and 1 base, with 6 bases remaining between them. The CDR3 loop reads CASSRQNTEAFF. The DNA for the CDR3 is TGTGCCAGCAGCCGACAGAACACTGAAGCTTTCTTT.

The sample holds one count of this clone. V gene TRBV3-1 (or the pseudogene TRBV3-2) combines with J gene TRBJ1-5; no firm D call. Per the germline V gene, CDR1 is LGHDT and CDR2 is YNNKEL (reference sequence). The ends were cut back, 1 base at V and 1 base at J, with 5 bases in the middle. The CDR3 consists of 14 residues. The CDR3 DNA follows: TGTGCCAGCAGCCAAGGGCAGAGCAATCAGCCCCAGCATTTT. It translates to CASSQGQSNQPQHF.

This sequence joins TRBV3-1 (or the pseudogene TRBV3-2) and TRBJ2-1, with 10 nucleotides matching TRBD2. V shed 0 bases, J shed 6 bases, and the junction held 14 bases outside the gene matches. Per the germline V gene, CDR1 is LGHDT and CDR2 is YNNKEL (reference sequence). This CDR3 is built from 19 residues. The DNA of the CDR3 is TGTGCCAGCAGCCAAGAATCTGTAGTAGCGGGGGGTCATTTCAATGAGCAGTTCTTC. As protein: CASSQESVVAGGHFNEQFF.

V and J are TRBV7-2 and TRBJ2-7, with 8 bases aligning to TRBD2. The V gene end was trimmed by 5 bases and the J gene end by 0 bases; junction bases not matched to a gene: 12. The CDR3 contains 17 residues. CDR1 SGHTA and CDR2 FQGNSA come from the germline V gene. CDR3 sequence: CASSQGGSGVSSYEQYF. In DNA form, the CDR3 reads TGTGCCAGCAGCCAAGGGGGTAGCGGGGTGAGCTCCTACGAGCAGTACTTC.

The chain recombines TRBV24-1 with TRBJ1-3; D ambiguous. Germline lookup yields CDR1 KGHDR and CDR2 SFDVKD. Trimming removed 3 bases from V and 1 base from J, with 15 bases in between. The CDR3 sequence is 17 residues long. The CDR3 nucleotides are TGTGCCACCAGTGATCTCCCCGAGGGAGGATCTGGAAACACCATATATTTT. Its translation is CATSDLPEGGSGNTIYF.